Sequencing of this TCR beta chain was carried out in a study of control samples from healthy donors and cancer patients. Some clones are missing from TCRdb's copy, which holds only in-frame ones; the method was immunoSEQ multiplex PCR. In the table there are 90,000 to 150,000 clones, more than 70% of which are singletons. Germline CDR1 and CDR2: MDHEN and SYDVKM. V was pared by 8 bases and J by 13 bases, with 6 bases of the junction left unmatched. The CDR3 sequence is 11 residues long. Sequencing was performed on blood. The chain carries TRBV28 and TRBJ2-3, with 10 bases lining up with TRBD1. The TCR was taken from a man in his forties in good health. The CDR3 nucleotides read TGTGCCAGCTTCGCGGGACAGGGGAAGTATTTT. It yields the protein CASFAGQGKYF.